One TCR beta chain is described in this entry. The naive CD8 fraction comprised CD45RO-negative cells positively selected for CCR7 and excluded terminally differentiated effector memory CD45RA+ cells. The CDR3 is 16 residues long. In germline, CDR1 is SGHTA, CDR2 FQGNSA. V gave up 5 bases and J gave up 6 bases; unmatched junction bases: 12. The data derive from a study of shared clonotypes between healthy human individuals. Across the study: A couple of women and a few men aged 18 to 49 served as donors. Researchers assigned three CD4 naive, three CD4 memory, two CD8 naive and one CD8 memory plate to each donor.

Sequencing was performed with immunoSEQ multiplex PCR; in TCRdb, only in-frame clones are kept and a portion is missing. The table records some 2.1 million clones, roughly 94% of them present only once. The source material was naive CD8+ T cells sorted from blood. The chain couples TRBV7-2 to TRBJ1-5; 8 positions match TRBD1. The TCR originated in a man between 18 and 29 years old in good health. Here the CDR3 reads CASSPRQGLGSQPQHF. The CDR3 DNA is TGTGCCAGCAGCCCTCGACAGGGGTTAGGAAGTCAGCCCCAGCATTTT.